This TCR beta chain was obtained from a study of blood T cell repertoires in COVID-19. Per the study methods: Reference gene primer amplification in the assay estimated nucleated cell counts. The data were produced by immunoSEQ multiplex PCR, yet TCRdb's version contains in-frame clones alone and is incomplete. The V and J calls and the clone size are those of that table, but D and trimming were determined from the DNA. Of 99,000 or so clones listed, around 84% are singletons. Germline V CDR1 and CDR2: SGHRS, YFSETQ. There are 14 residues in the CDR3. Trimming shortened V by 5 bases and J by 2 bases, and 11 bases separated the two germline ends.

This TCR came from a woman of 80 years or more with acute or convalescent COVID-19. The specimen sequenced was peripheral blood. The V and J genes are TRBV5-1 and TRBJ2-1, with a tentative D call TRBD1 (6 bases). CDR3 coding DNA: TGCGCCAGCAGGGACAGTAGGACCTACAATGAGCAGTTCTTC. Its translation is CASRDSRTYNEQFF.